A selection of T cell receptor beta chains follows, all from one sample in a study of cytomegalovirus exposure and HLA in healthy donors. Method: immunoSEQ multiplex PCR; TCRdb's copy keeps in-frame clones and lacks some. Altogether roughly 160,000 clones are present, around 73% being singletons, with the ten largest covering 4.5% to 5.5%. Input material: PBMCs. These receptors all come from a woman between 18 and 29 years old in good health and CMV-seropositive. The CDR3 runs from the conserved cysteine through the conserved F or W. Fields, in order: V gene, D gene, J gene, clone size, CDR3 protein, CDR3 DNA. The D gene is left open where the match is weak. Size is stated for part of the rows, as once, few or many counts, or as a class when the clone is expanded.

V gene: TRBV6-4; D gene: TRBD2; J gene: TRBJ2-3; clone size: -; CDR3 protein: CASSDRAGVGDTQYF; CDR3 DNA: TGTGCCAGCAGCGACAGAGCGGGGGTTGGGGATACGCAGTATTTT
V gene: TRBV6-5; D gene: -; J gene: TRBJ2-7; clone size: -; CDR3 protein: CASSYRGDEQYF; CDR3 DNA: TGTGCCAGCAGTTATAGGGGCGACGAGCAGTACTTC
V gene: TRBV18; D gene: TRBD1; J gene: TRBJ2-7; clone size: -; CDR3 protein: CASVRDRGLEQYF; CDR3 DNA: TGTGCCAGCGTCCGGGACAGGGGGCTCGAGCAGTACTTC
V gene: TRBV7-2; D gene: TRBD2; J gene: TRBJ2-2; clone size: -; CDR3 protein: CASRPQRGIPGELFF; CDR3 DNA: TGTGCCAGCAGACCTCAGCGGGGGATCCCCGGGGAGCTGTTTTTT
V gene: TRBV7-3; D gene: TRBD1; J gene: TRBJ2-3; clone size: once; CDR3 protein: CASSLGQGSSTDTQYF; CDR3 DNA: TGTGCCAGCAGCTTAGGACAGGGATCTAGCACAGATACGCAGTATTTT
V gene: TRBV9; D gene: TRBD1; J gene: TRBJ2-2; clone size: -; CDR3 protein: CASSVLSTGIDTGELFF; CDR3 DNA: TGTGCCAGCAGCGTTCTATCGACAGGGATTGACACCGGGGAGCTGTTTTTT
V gene: TRBV9; D gene: TRBD1; J gene: TRBJ1-3; clone size: -; CDR3 protein: CASTSTGTGGNTIYF; CDR3 DNA: TGTGCCAGCACTTCAACAGGGACAGGGGGAAACACCATATATTTT
V gene: TRBV7-2; D gene: TRBD1; J gene: TRBJ1-2; clone size: -; CDR3 protein: CASSRTGFSSGYTF; CDR3 DNA: TGTGCCAGCAGCCGGACAGGGTTTAGCTCTGGCTACACCTTC
V gene: TRBV7-3; D gene: TRBD1; J gene: TRBJ2-7; clone size: -; CDR3 protein: CASSRNRQGASYEQYF; CDR3 DNA: TGTGCCAGCAGCCGTAATAGACAGGGGGCCTCCTACGAGCAGTACTTC
V gene: TRBV28; D gene: TRBD1; J gene: TRBJ1-1; clone size: -; CDR3 protein: CASSHRGGAFF; CDR3 DNA: TGTGCCAGCAGTCACAGGGGAGGAGCTTTCTTT
V gene: TRBV5-1; D gene: -; J gene: TRBJ1-2; clone size: -; CDR3 protein: CASSLEGAGGYTF; CDR3 DNA: TGCGCCAGCAGCTTGGAAGGAGCGGGTGGCTACACCTTC
V gene: TRBV7-9; D gene: -; J gene: TRBJ1-1; clone size: -; CDR3 protein: CASSRGPENTEAFF; CDR3 DNA: TGTGCCAGCAGCCGAGGCCCTGAGAACACTGAAGCTTTCTTT
V gene: TRBV7-2; D gene: -; J gene: TRBJ2-2; clone size: -; CDR3 protein: CASSSRTAAGELFF; CDR3 DNA: TGTGCCAGCAGCTCGCGGACAGCCGCCGGGGAGCTGTTTTTT
V gene: TRBV13; D gene: TRBD2; J gene: TRBJ2-4; clone size: -; CDR3 protein: CASSSKVWAGGDIQYF; CDR3 DNA: TGTGCCAGCAGTTCCAAGGTCTGGGCGGGGGGGGACATTCAGTACTTC
V gene: TRBV4-1; D gene: TRBD2; J gene: TRBJ2-1; clone size: -; CDR3 protein: CASSQVAQRGGNEQFF; CDR3 DNA: TGCGCCAGCAGCCAAGTGGCCCAGCGGGGGGGCAATGAGCAGTTCTTC
V gene: TRBV4-2; D gene: -; J gene: TRBJ2-3; clone size: -; CDR3 protein: CASSQEGGTDTQYF; CDR3 DNA: TGTGCCAGCAGCCAAGAAGGGGGCACAGATACGCAGTATTTT
V gene: TRBV6-4; D gene: TRBD2; J gene: TRBJ2-1; clone size: -; CDR3 protein: CASSPASGHGGDEQFF; CDR3 DNA: TGTGCCAGCAGTCCGGCTAGCGGACATGGAGGCGATGAGCAGTTCTTC
V gene: TRBV2; D gene: -; J gene: TRBJ1-3; clone size: -; CDR3 protein: CASSDQAFSGNTIYF; CDR3 DNA: TGTGCCAGCAGTGACCAGGCATTCTCTGGAAACACCATATATTTT
V gene: TRBV5-4; D gene: TRBD2; J gene: TRBJ2-1; clone size: -; CDR3 protein: CASSLAGGVVAYNEQFF; CDR3 DNA: TGTGCCAGCAGCCTAGCGGGGGGGGTCGTAGCCTACAATGAGCAGTTCTTC
V gene: TRBV30; D gene: TRBD2; J gene: TRBJ2-3; clone size: -; CDR3 protein: CAWSTSGGARPYF; CDR3 DNA: TGTGCCTGGAGTACTAGCGGGGGGGCTCGGCCGTATTTT
V gene: TRBV7-9; D gene: TRBD2; J gene: TRBJ2-2; clone size: few; CDR3 protein: CASSSKILTSGDYTGELFF; CDR3 DNA: TGTGCCAGCAGCTCGAAAATCCTCACTAGCGGGGACTACACCGGGGAGCTGTTTTTT
V gene: TRBV7-9; D gene: TRBD2; J gene: TRBJ2-2; clone size: once; CDR3 protein: CASSPGLAGAGELFF; CDR3 DNA: TGTGCCAGCAGCCCGGGACTAGCGGGCGCCGGGGAGCTGTTTTTT
V gene: TRBV29-1; D gene: -; J gene: TRBJ1-1; clone size: -; CDR3 protein: CSAPGYNTEAFF; CDR3 DNA: TGCAGCGCCCCAGGATACAACACTGAAGCTTTCTTT
V gene: TRBV5-8; D gene: -; J gene: TRBJ1-1; clone size: -; CDR3 protein: CASSLPPGTNTEAFF; CDR3 DNA: TGTGCCAGCAGCTTACCTCCGGGGACTAACACTGAAGCTTTCTTT
V gene: TRBV7-2; D gene: TRBD1; J gene: TRBJ2-2; clone size: -; CDR3 protein: CVSSLGQGTGELFF; CDR3 DNA: TGTGTCAGCAGCTTAGGACAGGGGACCGGGGAGCTGTTTTTT
V gene: TRBV5-4; D gene: -; J gene: TRBJ2-5; clone size: -; CDR3 protein: CASSPYWGEETQYF; CDR3 DNA: TGTGCCAGCAGCCCTTATTGGGGGGAGGAGACCCAGTACTTC
V gene: TRBV6-5; D gene: -; J gene: TRBJ1-1; clone size: -; CDR3 protein: CASTRAGAQNTEAFF; CDR3 DNA: TGTGCCAGCACTCGGGCAGGGGCCCAGAACACTGAAGCTTTCTTT
V gene: TRBV6-1; D gene: -; J gene: TRBJ1-4; clone size: -; CDR3 protein: CASSDKRTPPTNEKLFF; CDR3 DNA: TGTGCCAGCAGTGATAAAAGAACACCTCCAACTAATGAAAAACTGTTTTTT
V gene: TRBV6-6; D gene: -; J gene: TRBJ1-1; clone size: once; CDR3 protein: CASSYAPGANTEAFF; CDR3 DNA: TGTGCCAGCAGTTACGCTCCGGGAGCGAACACTGAAGCTTTCTTT
V gene: TRBV29-1; D gene: TRBD1; J gene: TRBJ2-7; clone size: -; CDR3 protein: CSVVAGGYEQYF; CDR3 DNA: TGCAGCGTTGTGGCAGGGGGCTACGAGCAGTACTTC
V gene: TRBV4-2; D gene: -; J gene: TRBJ1-2; clone size: few; CDR3 protein: CASSQEQAQNYGYTF; CDR3 DNA: TGTGCCAGCAGCCAAGAGCAGGCCCAGAACTATGGCTACACCTTC
V gene: TRBV7-2; D gene: TRBD2; J gene: TRBJ2-5; clone size: -; CDR3 protein: CASSSSGTSGRETQYF; CDR3 DNA: TGTGCCAGCAGCTCCTCCGGGACTAGCGGTCGGGAGACCCAGTACTTC
V gene: TRBV15; D gene: TRBD2; J gene: TRBJ2-3; clone size: -; CDR3 protein: CATNMRGSGGNRDTQYF; CDR3 DNA: TGTGCCACCAATATGAGGGGGAGCGGGGGCAATAGAGATACGCAGTATTTT
V gene: TRBV18; D gene: -; J gene: TRBJ1-4; clone size: once; CDR3 protein: CASSPPDGEDYEKLFF; CDR3 DNA: TGTGCCAGCTCACCACCGGATGGGGAGGATTATGAAAAACTGTTTTTT
V gene: TRBV10-3; D gene: -; J gene: TRBJ1-1; clone size: -; CDR3 protein: CAISESRENTEAFF; CDR3 DNA: TGTGCCATCAGTGAGTCGAGGGAGAACACTGAAGCTTTCTTT
V gene: TRBV30; D gene: -; J gene: TRBJ2-4; clone size: -; CDR3 protein: CAWSVEGYPGGKNIQYF; CDR3 DNA: TGTGCCTGGAGTGTAGAAGGCTACCCCGGGGGTAAAAACATTCAGTACTTC
V gene: TRBV9; D gene: TRBD1; J gene: TRBJ2-1; clone size: -; CDR3 protein: CASSPGQGQGFGEQFF; CDR3 DNA: TGTGCCAGCAGCCCAGGCCAGGGACAGGGTTTCGGTGAGCAGTTCTTC
V gene: TRBV7-3; D gene: -; J gene: TRBJ2-2; clone size: few; CDR3 protein: CASSLDSNTGELFF; CDR3 DNA: TGTGCCAGCAGCTTAGACAGTAACACCGGGGAGCTGTTTTTT
V gene: TRBV19; D gene: -; J gene: TRBJ2-3; clone size: -; CDR3 protein: CASSQEGSVAGSPDTQYF; CDR3 DNA: TGTGCCAGTAGTCAAGAAGGGAGCGTGGCGGGGTCGCCAGATACGCAGTATTTT
V gene: TRBV9; D gene: -; J gene: TRBJ2-1; clone size: -; CDR3 protein: CASSVGVSSSYNEQFF; CDR3 DNA: TGTGCCAGCAGCGTAGGTGTCTCTTCCTCCTACAATGAGCAGTTCTTC
V gene: TRBV6-5; D gene: -; J gene: TRBJ2-2; clone size: once; CDR3 protein: CASRLQGSTGELFF; CDR3 DNA: TGTGCCAGCAGGTTACAGGGATCCACCGGGGAGCTGTTTTTT
V gene: TRBV6-5; D gene: -; J gene: TRBJ2-4; clone size: -; CDR3 protein: CASSYSMSGAKNIQYF; CDR3 DNA: TGTGCCAGCAGTTACTCGATGAGTGGTGCCAAAAACATTCAGTACTTC
V gene: TRBV7-9; D gene: TRBD2; J gene: TRBJ2-2; clone size: -; CDR3 protein: CASRNLAGGPAGELFF; CDR3 DNA: TGTGCCAGCAGGAATCTAGCGGGGGGCCCGGCCGGGGAGCTGTTTTTT
V gene: TRBV2; D gene: -; J gene: TRBJ1-2; clone size: -; CDR3 protein: CASTFGGWRGYTF; CDR3 DNA: TGTGCCAGCACCTTCGGAGGGTGGCGGGGCTACACCTTC
V gene: TRBV5-1; D gene: TRBD2; J gene: TRBJ2-1; clone size: -; CDR3 protein: CASSLITSGAYNEQFF; CDR3 DNA: TGCGCCAGCAGCTTGATCACTAGCGGGGCGTACAATGAGCAGTTCTTC
V gene: TRBV27; D gene: TRBD1; J gene: TRBJ2-7; clone size: once; CDR3 protein: CASSFQGGREQYF; CDR3 DNA: TGTGCCAGCAGTTTCCAAGGGGGCCGCGAGCAGTACTTC